The 3 T cell receptor beta chains reported below all come from one sample, sequenced in a study of shared clonotypes between healthy human individuals. Clones were sequenced by immunoSEQ multiplex PCR, and TCRdb holds only the in-frame ones, with some missing. The table has approximately 1,000,000 clones, roughly 77% seen once. Sequenced input: memory CD4+ T cells from PBMCs. This sample's subset: CD45RA-negative fraction. These receptor sequences come from a young man in good health. Some clones in this sample may be carry-over from other donors' samples.

The genes are TRBV5-6 and TRBJ1-2, with 10 bases that match TRBD1. The germline gives CDR1 SGHDT, CDR2 YYEEEE. V was clipped by 4 bases and J by 4 bases; unmatched bases: 7. The CDR3 length is 15 residues. CDR3 bases: TGTGCCAGCAGCCTGCCGGGACAGGGGAGCTATGGCTACACCTTC. Encoded protein: CASSLPGQGSYGYTF. The full variable domain, completed using reference TRBV5-6 and TRBJ1-2, is DAGVTQSPTHLIKTRGQQVTLRCSPKSGHDTVSWYQQALGQGPQFIFQYYEEEERQRGNFPDRFSGHQFPNYSSELNVNALLLGDSALYLCASSLPGQGSYGYTFGSGTRLTVV.

The chain uses TRBV28 and TRBJ2-1, with a tentative D call TRBD2 (6 bases). Trimming pared 7 bases from V and 5 bases from J, leaving 12 bases between. The CDR3 loop spans 13 amino acids. Germline V gene sequence: CDR1 MDHEN, CDR2 SYDVKM. The CDR3 DNA follows: TGTGCCAGCATCCGACCGGGGGACAATGAGCAGTTCTTC. Protein product: CASIRPGDNEQFF.

The chain recombines TRBV7-6 with TRBJ2-7; tentative D call: TRBD1 (5 bases). Germline V gene sequence: CDR1 SGHVS, CDR2 FNYEAQ. The V end lost 2 bases, the J end lost 4 bases, and 12 bases lay between the germline ends. The CDR3 contains 14 residues. The CDR3 sequence: CASSLYRREYEQYF. For the CDR3, the DNA is TGTGCCAGCAGCTTATATCGCAGGGAATACGAGCAGTACTTC.